A selection of T cell receptor beta chains follows, all from one sample in a study of CD8 T cells in ankylosing spondylitis. A single record per CDR3 protein comes from TCRdb applying MiXCR to the 5' RACE reads. The sample contains about 200,000 distinct CDR3 sequences, roughly 13% of which appear only once. Sequencing was carried out using blood, either unsorted or a sorted T cell fraction (not recorded which). The receptors were sampled from a male donor with ankylosing spondylitis or in good health (not recorded which). CDR3s include the opening cysteine and the closing phenylalanine or tryptophan. D genes are given only for firm matches. Only some rows state a clone size, as once, few, many or a class for expanded clones.

NA	TRBJ2-1	TRBV7-2	TRBD1	TGTGCCAGCAGCTGGGGACAGGGAAGGGGCTACAATGAGCAGTTCTTC	CASSWGQGRGYNEQFF
few	TRBJ2-7	TRBV27	NA	TGTGCCAGCAGTTTATCGAACAGCCTCTCCTACGAGCAGTACTTC	CASSLSNSLSYEQYF
NA	TRBJ2-1	TRBV25-1	NA	TGTGCCAGCAGTGGGGCTTACAATGAGCAGTTCTTC	CASSGAYNEQFF
NA	TRBJ2-7	TRBV27	NA	TGTGCCAGCAGTTTATCGATGCTAGCGCGCCACGAGCAGTACTTC	CASSLSMLARHEQYF
many	TRBJ1-2	TRBV12-3/TRBV12-4	NA	TGTGCCAGCATCCCGGGCCCCTGTCCTTTTAACTATGGCTACACCTTC	CASIPGPCPFNYGYTF
few	TRBJ2-1	TRBV5-4	TRBD2	TGTGCCAGCAGCTTGGATGGAGGACTAGCAATTGAGCAGTTCTTC	CASSLDGGLAIEQFF
NA	TRBJ2-2	TRBV6-4	TRBD1	TGTGCCAGCAGGAGGGGGCTGGACACCGGGGAGCTGTTTTTT	CASRRGLDTGELFF
NA	TRBJ1-2	TRBV20-1	NA	TGCAGTGCTAGAAAGAGGGCGCAGGACTCCTATGGCTACACCTTC	CSARKRAQDSYGYTF
few	TRBJ2-1	TRBV12-3/TRBV12-4	NA	NA	CASSSSTTYNEQFF
NA	TRBJ2-3	TRBV6-4	NA	TGTGCCAGCAGTGGCCTATCGGGGTCAGATACGCAGTATTTT	CASSGLSGSDTQYF
NA	TRBJ2-7	TRBV7-8	TRBD2	TGTGCCAGCAGCCCCCATAGCGGGGGCGCGGTCAACGAGCAGTACTTC	CASSPHSGGAVNEQYF
NA	TRBJ2-6	TRBV6-4	TRBD2	TGTGCCAGCACTAGCGGGGGGTTAGGGGCCAACGTCCTGACTTTC	CASTSGGLGANVLTF
NA	TRBJ2-1	TRBV14	NA	TGTGCCAGCAGCCAAGATCTCCCCAGTGATGAGCAGTTCTTC	CASSQDLPSDEQFF
few	TRBJ2-1	TRBV6-2/TRBV6-3	TRBD2	TGTGCCAGCAGTTACTCCCGACTAGCGGGAGGTAAGGGACTATACAATGAGCAGTTCTTC	CASSYSRLAGGKGLYNEQFF
NA	TRBJ2-5	TRBV25-1	TRBD1	TGTGCCAGCAGTGAAGGTTTGGGCAGGGGGACCAAAGAGACCCAGTACTTC	CASSEGLGRGTKETQYF
few	TRBJ2-1	TRBV7-9	NA	TGTGCCAGCAGCTTAGGGGACCCCTGGCACAATGAGCAGTTCTTC	CASSLGDPWHNEQFF
few	TRBJ2-7	TRBV7-9	NA	TGTGCCAGCAGCTTAAGCCAACACTACGAGCAGTACTTC	CASSLSQHYEQYF
few	TRBJ1-5	TRBV4-1	NA	TGCGCCAGCAGCCTCATAGACGGGTACAATCAGCCCCAGCATTTT	CASSLIDGYNQPQHF
NA	TRBJ1-1	TRBV4-2	TRBD1	TGTGCCAGCAGCCAACGACAGGGCCACACTGAAGCTTTCTTT	CASSQRQGHTEAFF
few	TRBJ1-4	TRBV5-1	NA	TGCGCCAGCAGCGAGGGGTCCGGAGGCGAAAAACTGTTTTTT	CASSEGSGGEKLFF
NA	TRBJ1-1	TRBV27	NA	TGTGCCAGCAGTTGGGGGGGCTCGGGCACTGAAGCTTTCTTT	CASSWGGSGTEAFF
many	TRBJ2-5	TRBV27	TRBD1	TGTGCCAGCAGTTCCGTACCGGGGACAGGGTCCGAGACCCAGTACTTC	CASSSVPGTGSETQYF
few	TRBJ1-1	TRBV12-3/TRBV12-4	NA	TGTGCCAGCAGCTGGATTCGGACGGACACTGAAGCTTTCTTT	CASSWIRTDTEAFF
NA	TRBJ1-1	TRBV5-1	TRBD1	TGCGCCAGCAGCGCCGGGACAGGAGAACTTGAAGCTTTCTTT	CASSAGTGELEAFF
NA	TRBJ2-2	TRBV21-1	NA	TGTGCCAGCAGCAGCCCCCGACAGGGTTGCGCCGGGGAGCTGTTTTTT	CASSSPRQGCAGELFF
NA	TRBJ2-5	TRBV21-1	NA	TGTGCCAGCAGCAAAGATAGGACAGCCCCGTTGGAGACCCAGTACTTC	CASSKDRTAPLETQYF
NA	TRBJ2-3	TRBV7-9	NA	TGTGCCAGCAGCTTAGTGCCAGATACGCAGTATTTT	CASSLVPDTQYF
NA	TRBJ1-2	TRBV5-6	TRBD1	TGTGCCAGCAGCTGGACAACCAGGGGGAACTATGGCTACACCTTC	CASSWTTRGNYGYTF
NA	TRBJ1-4	TRBV4-1	NA	TGCGCCAGCAGCCTCCTTGAGGGGATAGGTCACGAAAAACTGTTTTTT	CASSLLEGIGHEKLFF
many	TRBJ2-1	TRBV6-1	TRBD1	TGTGCCAGCAGTGAAGCGAGGCCGGGACAGGGATTAAGGAATGAGCAGTTCTTC	CASSEARPGQGLRNEQFF
NA	TRBJ2-3	TRBV24-1	TRBD1	TGTGCCACATGGGACAGTAGCACAGATACGCAGTATTTT	CATWDSSTDTQYF
NA	TRBJ2-1	TRBV29-1	TRBD2	TGCAGCGTTCCGTGGGCGGGGGGCTCCTACAATGAGCAGTTCTTC	CSVPWAGGSYNEQFF
NA	TRBJ2-2	TRBV6-5	NA	TGTGCCAGCAGTTATAGTCAGGGGGGCACCGGGGAGCTGTTTTTT	CASSYSQGGTGELFF
NA	TRBJ2-3	TRBV20-1	NA	TGCAGTGCCCGGGACTCTTACACAGATACGCAGTATTTT	CSARDSYTDTQYF
NA	TRBJ1-1	TRBV10-3	NA	TGTGCCACCCGAGGGGGGTCGCTACCTGAAGCTTTCTTT	CATRGGSLPEAFF
many	TRBJ1-1	TRBV5-5	TRBD1	TGTGCCAGCAGCCCCACAGGGGACACTGAAGCTTTCTTT	CASSPTGDTEAFF
few	TRBJ2-7	TRBV7-9	NA	TGTGCCAGCAGCTTATCCCGGCAGGGACCTTCCTACGAGCAGTACTTC	CASSLSRQGPSYEQYF
NA	TRBJ2-5	TRBV12-3/TRBV12-4	TRBD2	TGTGCCAGCAGTACTAGCGGGGGGCACCAGGAGACCCAGTACTTC	CASSTSGGHQETQYF
NA	TRBJ2-3	TRBV20-1	TRBD2	TGCAGTGCTATTAGCGGGGCGGGGGTCGGTACGCAGTATTTT	CSAISGAGVGTQYF
NA	TRBJ1-1	TRBV2	NA	TGTGCCAGCAGTGAATGGCGGAATGAAGAAGCTTTCTTT	CASSEWRNEEAFF
many	TRBJ2-1	TRBV5-1	NA	TGCGCCAGCAGCTTGGATCAGAGCTCCTACAATGAGCAGTTCTTC	CASSLDQSSYNEQFF
NA	TRBJ2-1	TRBV9	NA	TGTGCCAGCAGCGTAGCCCCCTACAATGAGCAGTTCTTC	CASSVAPYNEQFF
few	TRBJ2-3	TRBV7-9	NA	TGTGCCAGCAGCTTAGGATTCTCTACCCCGGACACAGATACGCAGTATTTT	CASSLGFSTPDTDTQYF
NA	TRBJ2-1	TRBV11-2	NA	TGTGCCAGCACCCCAGGACTGAGCTCCTACAATGAGCAGTTCTTC	CASTPGLSSYNEQFF
NA	TRBJ2-1	TRBV28	NA	TGTGCCAGCAGTTTGTACCGGGGGCGGTGGCGGGTCAATGAGCAGTTCTTC	CASSLYRGRWRVNEQFF
few	TRBJ2-7	TRBV5-1	NA	TGCGCCAGCAGCTTGGGAGGGGGGATTACCTACGAGCAGTACTTC	CASSLGGGITYEQYF
NA	TRBJ2-7	TRBV27	NA	TGTGCCAGCAGGTTCGCCGGCAGGTCGGAGCAGTACTTC	CASRFAGRSEQYF
NA	TRBJ2-1	TRBV12-3/TRBV12-4	NA	TGTGCCAGCAGTCCGGGACTCATCAATGAGCAGTTCTTC	CASSPGLINEQFF
many	TRBJ1-6	TRBV7-2	TRBD1	TGTGCCAGCAACCAACCAGGGGGCGATTCACCCCTCCACTTT	CASNQPGGDSPLHF
few	TRBJ2-2	TRBV4-1	NA	TGCGCCAGCAGCCAAGCCGGACTCTTCACCGGGCAGCTGTTTTTT	CASSQAGLFTGQLFF
NA	TRBJ2-2	TRBV9	TRBD2	TGTGCCAGCAGCGCTTTGCGGGAGGGGAACACCGGGGAGCTGTTTTTT	CASSALREGNTGELFF
few	TRBJ2-1	TRBV27	TRBD2	TGTGCCAGCAGTTGGACCGCTAGCGGGATCCTGTTCTTC	CASSWTASGILFF
NA	TRBJ2-1	TRBV11-2	TRBD2	TGTGCCAGCAGCTCTCTAGCGGGAGGGCCGGATTACAATGAGCAGTTCTTC	CASSSLAGGPDYNEQFF
NA	TRBJ2-1	TRBV19	TRBD2	TGTGCCAGTAGTACCAGACTAGCGGAGGTCTCCTACAATGAGCAGTTCTTC	CASSTRLAEVSYNEQFF
few	TRBJ2-1	TRBV7-6	NA	TGTGCCAGCAGCTTATTCCCCTCCCCGGGCCCTGAGCAGTTCTTC	CASSLFPSPGPEQFF
few	TRBJ1-2	TRBV3-1	NA	TGTGCCAGCAGCGCCCTATACAGGCATTATGGCTACACCTTC	CASSALYRHYGYTF